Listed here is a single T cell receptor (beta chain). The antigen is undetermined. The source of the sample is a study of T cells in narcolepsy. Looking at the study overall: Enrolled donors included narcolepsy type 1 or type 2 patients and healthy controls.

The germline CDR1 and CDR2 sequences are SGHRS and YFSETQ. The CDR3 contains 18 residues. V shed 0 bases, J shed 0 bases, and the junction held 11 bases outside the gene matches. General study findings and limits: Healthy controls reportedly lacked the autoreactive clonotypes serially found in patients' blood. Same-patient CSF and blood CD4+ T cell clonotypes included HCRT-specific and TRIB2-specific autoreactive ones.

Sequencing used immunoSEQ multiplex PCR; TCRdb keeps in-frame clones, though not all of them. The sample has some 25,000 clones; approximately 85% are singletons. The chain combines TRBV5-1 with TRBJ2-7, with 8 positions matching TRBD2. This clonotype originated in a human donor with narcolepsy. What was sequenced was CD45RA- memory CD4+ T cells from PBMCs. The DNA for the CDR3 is TGCGCCAGCAGCTTGGGTGGCGGGAGGCCCATAGGCTCCTACGAGCAGTACTTC. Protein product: CASSLGGGRPIGSYEQYF.